Listed here are 18 T cell receptor beta chains from one sample, sequenced in a study of cytomegalovirus exposure and HLA in healthy donors. The PCR employed 60 Vbeta primers together with 13 Jbeta primers. This table comes from immunoSEQ multiplex PCR, and its TCRdb copy is limited to in-frame clones, with some not included. The data hold about 92,000 clones, with roughly 81% observed a single time. Sequencing input: PBMCs. The receptor source for this set is a woman younger than 30 in good health and CMV-seropositive.

The V and J genes are TRBV15 and TRBJ1-2; D perhaps matches TRBD1 (6 bases). This CDR3 comprises 15 residues. The germline V and J ends were trimmed by 0 bases and 3 bases, with 11 bases remaining between them. The germline V gene has CDR1 LNHNV and CDR2 YYDKDF (reference sequence). DNA of the CDR3: TGTGCCACCAGCAGAGAAGGGTCAGGGGACTATGGCTACACCTTC. It codes for CATSREGSGDYGYTF.

The rearrangement links TRBV19 to TRBJ2-6; 7 nucleotides agree with TRBD2. Per germline, CDR1 LNHDA and CDR2 SQIVND (reference sequence). The CDR3 has 18 amino acids. Trimming cost V 5 bases and J 0 bases; bases outside gene matches: 10. For the CDR3, the DNA is TGTGCCAGTAGTCCCTCGGGGGGACGGCTCTCTGGGGCCAACGTCCTGACTTTC. Translation gives CASSPSGGRLSGANVLTF.

The chain carries TRBV18 and TRBJ1-5; 7 positions agree with TRBD1. CDR3 size: 15 residues. Germline V CDR1 and CDR2: KGHSH, LQKENI. J was trimmed by 0 bases and V by 3 bases; bases with no gene match: 2. CDR3 sequence: CASSPQGDSNQPQHF. CDR3 sequence (DNA): TGTGCCAGCTCACCGCAGGGGGATAGCAATCAGCCCCAGCATTTT.

The V gene is TRBV18, the J gene TRBJ2-7; tentatively, D is TRBD1 (6 bases). The V end was cut by 4 bases, the J end by 3 bases, with 10 bases between. From germline, CDR1 is KGHSH and CDR2 LQKENI. There are 13 residues in the CDR3. In nucleotides, the CDR3 is TGTGCCAGCTCACAAGGACAGTACTACGAGCAGTACTTC. It translates to CASSQGQYYEQYF.

The rearrangement uses TRBV4-2 and TRBJ1-4, with a possible D match to TRBD1 (5 bases). V shed 2 bases and J shed 6 bases, with 10 bases lying between them. From germline, CDR1 is LGHNA and CDR2 YNFKEQ. The CDR3 covers 14 residues. The CDR3 sequence is CASSQLGGDEKLFF. The CDR3 DNA reads as TGTGCCAGCAGCCAACTCGGAGGGGATGAAAAACTGTTTTTT.

The chain links TRBV7-9 to TRBJ1-5; no firm D call. This CDR3 region has 16 residues. Per the germline V gene, CDR1 is SEHNR and CDR2 is FQNEAQ (reference sequence). The V and J ends lost 1 base and 4 bases respectively, with 14 bases between them. The CDR3 loop reads CASSLGKGDLNQPQHF. CDR3 coding DNA: TGTGCCAGCAGCTTAGGAAAGGGAGACCTGAATCAGCCCCAGCATTTT.

The genes are TRBV10-1 and TRBJ2-7; 13 bases match TRBD2. The germline V gene encodes CDR1 WNHNN and CDR2 SYGVQD (reference sequence). V was clipped by 0 bases and J by 3 bases; unmatched bases: 5. The CDR3 spans 17 residues. The CDR3 sequence: CASSESPGLAGIYEQYF. CDR3 DNA: TGCGCCAGCAGTGAGTCGCCGGGACTAGCGGGAATCTACGAGCAGTACTTC.

The table lists this clone with a few counts. The V and J genes are TRBV29-1 and TRBJ2-1, with 10 bases aligning to TRBD1. V shed 4 bases and J 7 bases; nucleotides not matched to a gene: 7. CDR1 and CDR2 (germline): SQVTM, ANQGSEA. CDR3 size: 14 residues. CDR3 in amino acids: CSVGGTGVTNEQFF. In DNA form, the CDR3 reads TGCAGCGTTGGAGGGACAGGGGTAACAAATGAGCAGTTCTTC.

The genes are TRBV4-1 and TRBJ1-2, with 8 bases aligning to TRBD1. The CDR3 extends over 13 amino acids. J lost 7 bases, V lost 6 bases, and 7 bases had no gene match. In germline, CDR1 is MGHRA, CDR2 YSYEKL. The CDR3 DNA reads TGCGCCAGCAGTTTCCAGGGGGCGGGTGGCTACACCTTC. Protein product: CASSFQGAGGYTF.

J is TRBJ1-1 and V is TRBV9; D is undetermined. Germline values: CDR1 SGDLS, CDR2 YYNGEE. The CDR3 runs 14 residues. V lost 4 bases and J lost 8, with 18 bases in between. The CDR3 loop is CASSPMIYQAEAFF. CDR3 coding DNA: TGTGCCAGCAGCCCTATGATCTACCAAGCGGAAGCTTTCTTT.

This clone was observed once. The chain combines TRBV27 with TRBJ1-2; D is possibly TRBD1 (6 bases). Germline CDR1 reads MNHEY; CDR2 reads SMNVEV (reference sequence). Trimming took off 1 base at V and 6 bases at J, with 24 bases between the two ends. CDR3 size: 18 residues. The CDR3 loop is CASSLYGSPRGGRDGYTF. As DNA, the CDR3 is TGTGCCAGCAGTTTATATGGATCCCCGAGGGGGGGTCGGGATGGCTACACCTTC.

The chain employs TRBV13 and TRBJ1-5, with D possibly TRBD1 on 5 matching bases. Germline V gene data show CDR1 as PRHDT and CDR2 as FYEKMQ (reference sequence). The CDR3 covers 14 residues. The V gene lost 3 bases and the J gene lost 6 bases, with 12 bases spanning the gap. The CDR3 reads CASSFSGGGQPQHF. The CDR3 DNA sequence: TGTGCCAGCAGCTTCTCCGGGGGGGGTCAGCCCCAGCATTTT.

This sequence joins TRBV7-2 and TRBJ1-5; possibly TRBD1 for D (5 bases). CDR1 and CDR2 from the germline V gene are SGHTA and FQGNSA. The CDR3 totals 16 residues. Trimming took 4 bases from V and 7 from J, leaving 20 bases between them. CDR3 sequence reads: CASSSETAGIRQPQHF. CDR3 DNA sequence: TGTGCCAGCAGCTCCGAGACCGCAGGGATACGGCAGCCCCAGCATTTT.

This chain connects TRBV7-2 to TRBJ1-2, with no clear D. V was cut by 3 bases and J by 3 bases, with 8 bases left in between. The CDR3 runs to 13 residues. CDR1 and CDR2 (germline): SGHTA, FQGNSA. The CDR3 spells CASSFVGDYGYTF. The CDR3 coding sequence is TGTGCCAGCAGCTTTGTCGGGGACTATGGCTACACCTTC.

The CDR3 loop is CASDRLGQGNEQYF. CDR3 coding DNA: TGCGCCAGCGACCGACTGGGACAGGGGAACGAGCAGTACTTC. V gene TRBV5-1 combines with J gene TRBJ2-5, with 10 nucleotides matching TRBD1. The closer fit of TRBJ2-7 to the DNA end suggests the J call may be wrong. From germline, CDR1 is SGHRS and CDR2 YFSETQ. The CDR3 totals 14 residues.

The CDR3: CASSLPGQIDTHF. CDR3 DNA sequence: TGTGCCAGCAGCTTACCTGGGCAGATCGATACCCATTTT. The chain is built from TRBV5-6 and TRBJ1-5; D gene ambiguous. This CDR3 comprises 13 residues. The V gene's germline CDR1 is SGHDT and CDR2 YYEEEE. With 2 bases removed from V and 16 bases from J, the gap between germline ends came to 19 bases.

The J gene is TRBJ1-4, the V gene TRBV27, with D unresolved. Trimming shortened V by 2 bases and J by 8 bases, and 15 bases separated the two germline ends. The length of the CDR3 is 15 residues. CDR1 MNHEY and CDR2 SMNVEV come from the germline V gene (reference sequence). The CDR3, as DNA: TGTGCCAGCAGTTTAAACGGGTTATCGGGAGAAAAACTGTTTTTT. Its protein is CASSLNGLSGEKLFF.

J is TRBJ1-1 and V is TRBV7-9; 9 bases are a match to TRBD1. Germline values: CDR1 SEHNR, CDR2 FQNEAQ (reference sequence). V dropped 5 bases and J dropped 7; count of bases not matched to a gene: 8. This CDR3 has 14 amino acids. DNA for the CDR3: TGTGCCAGCAGCGCCGGGACAGGGTTACGTGAAGCTTTCTTT. Amino acid sequence: CASSAGTGLREAFF.